A selection of T cell receptor beta chains follows, all from one sample in a study of beta chain bispecific antibodies for T cell cancers. These receptors lack a known antigen. TCRdb recomputed calls from the 5' RACE reads with MiXCR, one row per CDR3 protein. The sample has some 17,000 distinct CDR3 sequences, about 1.9% seen once. The source material was healthy donor T cells cultured with leukemia cells. All receptors derive from a human donor in good health. Some clones in this sample may be carry-over from other donors' samples. The CDR3 runs from the conserved cysteine through the conserved F or W. D genes are given only for firm matches.

d_gene: .
v_gene: TRBV4-1
j_gene: TRBJ2-7
CDR3aa: CASSQVGSGASYEQYF

d_gene: .
v_gene: TRBV6-5
j_gene: TRBJ2-4
CDR3aa: CASRDSKNIQYF

d_gene: .
v_gene: TRBV2
j_gene: TRBJ2-1
CDR3aa: CASSEYVGNEQFF

d_gene: .
v_gene: TRBV28
j_gene: TRBJ2-3
CDR3aa: CASSYQDLNVDTQYF

d_gene: .
v_gene: TRBV2
j_gene: TRBJ1-3
CDR3aa: CAWEGGNTIYF

d_gene: TRBD1
v_gene: TRBV18
j_gene: TRBJ1-2
CDR3aa: CASSRTGERYGYTF

d_gene: .
v_gene: TRBV27
j_gene: TRBJ2-3
CDR3aa: CASSLWGRVWTDTQYF

d_gene: .
v_gene: TRBV6-1
j_gene: TRBJ2-7
CDR3aa: CASSEDSALWTVYEQYF

d_gene: TRBD2
v_gene: TRBV20-1
j_gene: TRBJ2-1
CDR3aa: CSARDLLAGTREQFF

d_gene: .
v_gene: TRBV28
j_gene: TRBJ1-4
CDR3aa: CASSFGLRVGSGEKLFF

d_gene: TRBD2
v_gene: TRBV12-3/TRBV12-4
j_gene: TRBJ2-7
CDR3aa: CASKAGLSSYEQYF

d_gene: TRBD1
v_gene: TRBV20-1
j_gene: TRBJ2-5
CDR3aa: CSAIPGQALSFQETQYF

d_gene: TRBD2
v_gene: TRBV5-5
j_gene: TRBJ2-4
CDR3aa: CASSLGRGVLDKNIQYF

d_gene: .
v_gene: TRBV7-8
j_gene: TRBJ2-3
CDR3aa: CASSFVQGTDTDTQYF

d_gene: .
v_gene: TRBV27
j_gene: TRBJ1-1
CDR3aa: CASRPSGSPNTEAFF

d_gene: .
v_gene: TRBV2
j_gene: TRBJ1-5
CDR3aa: CASSGPGWGNQPQHF

d_gene: .
v_gene: TRBV6-5
j_gene: TRBJ2-3
CDR3aa: CASSPQPGSYGDTQYF

d_gene: .
v_gene: TRBV7-2
j_gene: TRBJ2-7
CDR3aa: CASSVTTSSYEQYF